This T cell receptor beta chain appears in the sequencing data of a study of shared clonotypes between healthy human individuals. Study background: Researchers assigned three CD4 naive, three CD4 memory, two CD8 naive and one CD8 memory plate to each donor.

Sequencing was performed with immunoSEQ multiplex PCR; in TCRdb, only in-frame clones are kept and a portion is missing. Found here are 950,000 to 1,100,000 clones, 65% to 75% of them singletons; the top ten hold about 1.5%. Broader study findings: Sequencing depth was predicted to influence how clonotypes are shared among donors.

CDR1 is SGHTS and CDR2 is YDEGEE in the germline V gene. V trimming: 4 bases; J trimming: 2 bases; junction bases outside the gene matches: 10. CDR3 size: 16 residues. As for this clone: Its matching antigen is unknown.

This clonotype was obtained from a young man in good health. The rearrangement uses TRBV5-8 and TRBJ1-2; 8 bases fit TRBD1. The sequenced sample was memory CD4+ T cells sorted from blood. Subset defined: CD45RA-negative fraction. The DNA for the CDR3 is TGTGCCAGCAGCCCTCGACAGGGGAGGGCCAACTATGGCTACACCTTC. It encodes CASSPRQGRANYGYTF.